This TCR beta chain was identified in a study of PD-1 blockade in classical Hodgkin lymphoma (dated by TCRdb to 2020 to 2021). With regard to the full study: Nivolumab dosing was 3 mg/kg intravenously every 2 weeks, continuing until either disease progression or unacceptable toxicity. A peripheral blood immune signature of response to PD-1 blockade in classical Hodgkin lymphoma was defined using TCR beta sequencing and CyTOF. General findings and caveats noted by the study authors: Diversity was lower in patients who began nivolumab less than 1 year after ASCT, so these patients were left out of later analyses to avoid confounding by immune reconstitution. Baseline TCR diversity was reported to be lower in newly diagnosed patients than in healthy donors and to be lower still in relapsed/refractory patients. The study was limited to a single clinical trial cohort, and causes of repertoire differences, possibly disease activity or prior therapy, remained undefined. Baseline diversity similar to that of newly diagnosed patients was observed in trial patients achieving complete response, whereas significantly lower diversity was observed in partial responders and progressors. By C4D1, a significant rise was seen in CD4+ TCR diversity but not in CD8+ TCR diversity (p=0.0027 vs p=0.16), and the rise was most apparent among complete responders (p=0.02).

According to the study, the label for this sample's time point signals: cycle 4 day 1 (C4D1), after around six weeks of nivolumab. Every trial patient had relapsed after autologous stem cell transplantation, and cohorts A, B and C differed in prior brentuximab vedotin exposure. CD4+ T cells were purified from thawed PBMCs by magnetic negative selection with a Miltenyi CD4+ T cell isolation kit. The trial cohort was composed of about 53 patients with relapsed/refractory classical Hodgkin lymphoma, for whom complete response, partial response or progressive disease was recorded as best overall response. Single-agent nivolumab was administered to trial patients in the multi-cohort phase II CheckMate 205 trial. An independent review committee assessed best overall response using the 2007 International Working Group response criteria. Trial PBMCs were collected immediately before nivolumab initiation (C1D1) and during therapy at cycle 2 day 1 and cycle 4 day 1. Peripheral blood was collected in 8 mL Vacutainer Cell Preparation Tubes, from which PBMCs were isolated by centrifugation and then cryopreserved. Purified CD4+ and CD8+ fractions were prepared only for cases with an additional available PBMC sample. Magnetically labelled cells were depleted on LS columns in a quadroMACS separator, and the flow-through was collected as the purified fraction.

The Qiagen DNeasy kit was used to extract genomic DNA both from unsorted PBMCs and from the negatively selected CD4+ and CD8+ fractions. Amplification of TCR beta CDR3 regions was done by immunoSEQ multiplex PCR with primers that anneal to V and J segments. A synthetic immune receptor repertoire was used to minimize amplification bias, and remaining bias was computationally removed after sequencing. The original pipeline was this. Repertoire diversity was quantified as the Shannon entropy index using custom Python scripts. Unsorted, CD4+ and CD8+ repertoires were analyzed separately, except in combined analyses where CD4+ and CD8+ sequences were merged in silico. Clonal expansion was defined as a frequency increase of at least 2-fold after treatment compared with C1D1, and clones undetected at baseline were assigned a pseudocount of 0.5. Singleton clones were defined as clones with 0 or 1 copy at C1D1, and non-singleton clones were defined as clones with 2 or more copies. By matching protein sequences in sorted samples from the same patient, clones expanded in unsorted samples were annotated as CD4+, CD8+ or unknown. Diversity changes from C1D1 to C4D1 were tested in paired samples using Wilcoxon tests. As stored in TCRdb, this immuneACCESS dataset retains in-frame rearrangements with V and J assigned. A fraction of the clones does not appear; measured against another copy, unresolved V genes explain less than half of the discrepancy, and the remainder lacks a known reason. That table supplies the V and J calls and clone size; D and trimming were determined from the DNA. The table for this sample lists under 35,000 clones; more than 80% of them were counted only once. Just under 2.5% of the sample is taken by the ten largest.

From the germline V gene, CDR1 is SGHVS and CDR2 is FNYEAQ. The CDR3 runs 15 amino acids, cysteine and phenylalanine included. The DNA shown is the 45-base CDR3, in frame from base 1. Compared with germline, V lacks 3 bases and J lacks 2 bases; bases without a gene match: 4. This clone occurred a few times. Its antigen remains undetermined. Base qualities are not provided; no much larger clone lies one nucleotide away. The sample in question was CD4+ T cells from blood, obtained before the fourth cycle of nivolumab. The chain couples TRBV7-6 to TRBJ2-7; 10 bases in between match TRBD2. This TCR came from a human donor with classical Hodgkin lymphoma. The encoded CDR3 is CASSLGTSATYEQYF. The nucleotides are TGTGCCAGCAGCTTGGGGACTAGCGCGACCTACGAGCAGTACTTC.